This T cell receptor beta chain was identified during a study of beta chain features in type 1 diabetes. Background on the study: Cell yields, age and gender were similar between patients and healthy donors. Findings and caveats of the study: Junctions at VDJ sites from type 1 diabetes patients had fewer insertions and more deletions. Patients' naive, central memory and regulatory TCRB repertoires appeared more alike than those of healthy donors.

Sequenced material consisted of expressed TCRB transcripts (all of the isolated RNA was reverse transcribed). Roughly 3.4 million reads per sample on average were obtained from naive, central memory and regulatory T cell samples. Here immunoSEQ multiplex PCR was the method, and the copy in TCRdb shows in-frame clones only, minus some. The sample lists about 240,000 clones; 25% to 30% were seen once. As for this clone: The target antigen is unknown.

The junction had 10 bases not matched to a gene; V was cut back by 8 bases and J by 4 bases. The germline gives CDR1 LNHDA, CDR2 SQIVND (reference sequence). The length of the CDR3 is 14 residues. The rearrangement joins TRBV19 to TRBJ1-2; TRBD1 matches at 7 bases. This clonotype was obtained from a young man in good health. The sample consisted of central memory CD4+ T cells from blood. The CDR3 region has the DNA TGTGCCAGTGGGAAGGCAGGGGGGGCCTATGGCTACACCTTC. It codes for CASGKAGGAYGYTF.